The sequence of this TCR beta chain was determined in a study of blood T cell repertoires in COVID-19. Background on the study: The United States, Italy and Spain were the sources of the acute and convalescent COVID-19 samples. In each case, the material was cDNA or gDNA derived from T cells, B-cell-depleted T cells, or PBMCs.

Seattle patients were enrolled during active infection and followed longitudinally. Authors' methods: By means of reference gene primer amplification, nucleated cell counts were estimated. The assay was immunoSEQ multiplex PCR, and TCRdb's table has in-frame clones only and misses some. That table supplies the V and J calls and clone size; D and trimming were determined from the DNA. Of roughly 300,000 clones in the sample, over 75% were seen once. This CDR3 has 12 residues. Germline V gives CDR1 MGHRA, CDR2 YSYEKL. V gave up 6 bases and J gave up 1 base, with 7 bases separating them. This clone has more than one count but fewer than ten.

The sequence derives from a woman aged 25-40 years with COVID-19, enrolled during active disease. Sequencing was done on a sample of peripheral blood. The chain links TRBV4-1 to TRBJ2-7; D is possibly TRBD1 (6 bases). The CDR3 here is CASRGGSYEQYF. CDR3 nucleotide sequence: TGCGCCAGCAGAGGGGGTTCCTACGAGCAGTACTTC.